The next 26 T cell receptor beta chains were all read from a single sample in a study of cytomegalovirus exposure and HLA in healthy donors. TCRdb's copy holds only in-frame clones and misses some; the assay was immunoSEQ multiplex PCR. The table lists tens of thousands of clones, 70% to 90% of them singletons. What was sequenced was PBMCs. These receptors all stem from a woman aged 18-29 years in good health and CMV-seropositive.

V usage is TRBV4-3 and J usage is TRBJ1-1, with a possible D match to TRBD1 (5 bases). There are 15 residues in the CDR3. Germline lookup yields CDR1 LGHNA and CDR2 YSLEER. Trimming removed 1 base at V and 6 bases at J, with 15 bases between. CDR3 DNA sequence: TGCGCCAGCAGCCAAGGGGGCAGGAGTTCAGCTGAAGCTTTCTTT. Amino acid sequence: CASSQGGRSSAEAFF.

This chain uses TRBV6-5 with TRBJ2-5, with 7 bases lining up with TRBD1. Germline CDR1 MNHEY, CDR2 SVGAGI. The CDR3 consists of 15 residues. V lost 5 bases to trimming and J lost 4 bases; unmatched junction nucleotides: 10. CDR3 amino acids: CASSLFGTAAETQYF. The CDR3 DNA follows: TGTGCCAGCAGTCTTTTTGGGACAGCTGCAGAGACCCAGTACTTC.

This clone was observed a single time. The V and J genes are TRBV29-1 and TRBJ1-2; D call uncertain. The CDR3 covers 13 residues. Germline V gene data show CDR1 as SQVTM and CDR2 as ANQGSEA. The ends were cut back, 2 bases at V and 6 bases at J, with 13 bases in the middle. The chain's CDR3 is CSVEFSGHHGYTF. CDR3 DNA: TGCAGCGTTGAATTCTCAGGCCACCATGGCTACACCTTC.

V and J are TRBV28 and TRBJ1-4, with a weak D call TRBD1 (6 bases). CDR3 length: 14 residues. Germline lookup yields CDR1 MDHEN and CDR2 SYDVKM. The ends were cut back, 1 base at V and 11 bases at J, with 14 bases in the middle. The CDR3 region is CASSLYGGPGKLFF. In DNA, the CDR3 is TGTGCCAGCAGTTTATACGGGGGGCCAGGTAAACTGTTTTTT.

CDR3 DNA sequence: TGTGCCAGCAGTTTCTGGTGGGCCTCTGGAAACACCATATATTTT. Protein product: CASSFWWASGNTIYF. V is TRBV27 and J is TRBJ1-3; the D is unclear. The CDR3 consists of 15 residues. CDR1 is MNHEY, CDR2 SMNVEV, per germline (reference sequence). Trimming pared 3 bases from V and 0 bases from J, leaving 9 bases between.

This chain connects TRBV7-2 to TRBJ2-3; no firm D call. V was cut by 4 bases and J by 7 bases, with 9 bases left in between. This CDR3 spans 12 amino acids. Per germline, CDR1 SGHTA and CDR2 FQGNSA. CDR3 sequence: CASSYDSYTQYF. CDR3 sequence (DNA): TGTGCCAGCAGCTATGACTCCTATACGCAGTATTTT.

The V and J genes are TRBV5-6 and TRBJ1-2, with 8 bases aligning to TRBD1. Unmatched junction bases numbered 7, after V lost 1 base and J lost 8 bases. Per the germline V gene, CDR1 is SGHDT and CDR2 is YYEEEE. There are 14 residues in the CDR3. CDR3 bases: TGTGCCAGCAGCTTGAGGCAGGGGGCTGGAGGCTACACCTTC. It codes for CASSLRQGAGGYTF.

The chain recombines TRBV30 with TRBJ1-5, with a weak D call TRBD1 (5 bases). Germline-derived CDR1 and CDR2 are GTSNPN and SVGIG (reference sequence). This CDR3 region has 15 residues. Trimming removed 5 bases at V and 9 bases at J, with 23 bases between. The DNA of the CDR3 is TGTGCCTGGGGCTTTAGTGTAGGGGCCGCCGGGCCCCAGCATTTT. This codes for CAWGFSVGAAGPQHF.

The J gene is TRBJ2-1, the V gene TRBV2, with 15 bases fitting TRBD2. The CDR3 sequence is 20 residues long. The V and J ends lost 6 bases and 0 bases, in that order; junction bases with no gene match: 12. Per germline, CDR1 SNHLY and CDR2 FYNNEI. The CDR3 sequence is CASSTRGLAGGPYSYNEQFF. The CDR3, as DNA: TGTGCCAGCAGCACCCGTGGACTAGCGGGGGGGCCATACTCCTACAATGAGCAGTTCTTC.

The V call is TRBV4-1, the J call TRBJ1-2; D is perhaps TRBD1 (6 bases). V dropped 2 bases and J dropped 5 bases, with 21 bases sitting between them. Per the germline V gene, CDR1 is MGHRA and CDR2 is YSYEKL. This CDR3 is built from 17 residues. The CDR3 DNA reads TGCGCCAGCAGCCAACCTAGATCCGGGACACCCGTTTATGGCTACACCTTC. Encoded protein: CASSQPRSGTPVYGYTF.

This chain connects TRBV7-2 to TRBJ1-6; 9 positions agree with TRBD1. The junction had 11 bases not matched to a gene; V was cut back by 1 base and J by 13 bases. The CDR3 loop spans 16 amino acids. Germline lookup yields CDR1 SGHTA and CDR2 FQGNSA. The DNA of the CDR3 is TGTGCCAGCAGCTTAGTGGGGACAGGGATAATGGGGCCCCTCCACTTT. Encoded protein: CASSLVGTGIMGPLHF.

The sample holds a few counts of this clone. J is TRBJ1-1 and V is TRBV6-5; 11 nucleotides line up with TRBD1. CDR3 size: 15 residues. CDR1 and CDR2 (germline): MNHEY, SVGAGI. V shed 6 bases and J 11 bases; nucleotides not matched to a gene: 14. The CDR3 coding sequence is TGTGCCAGCAGACACGCCTGGACAGGGGGCGCGGGGGCTTTCTTT. Translation gives CASRHAWTGGAGAFF.

V is TRBV9 and J is TRBJ2-3, with D possibly TRBD2 on 6 matching bases. This CDR3 is built from 18 residues. Germline CDR1 and CDR2: SGDLS and YYNGEE. V was cut by 3 bases and J by 6 bases, with 26 bases left in between. The CDR3 region has the DNA TGTGCCAGCAGCGCGCTCACAAGACGGGGAGGAGGGGCGGATACGCAGTATTTT. Its translation is CASSALTRRGGGADTQYF.

This clone was seen once. V and J are TRBV18 and TRBJ1-4, with D possibly TRBD1 on 5 matching bases. V shed 1 base and J shed 8 bases, with 8 bases lying between them. Germline V CDR1 and CDR2: KGHSH, LQKENI. The CDR3 consists of 13 residues. The CDR3 here is CASSPRDREKLFF. DNA of the CDR3: TGTGCCAGCTCACCACGTGACAGAGAAAAACTGTTTTTT. Complete variable domain (other parts from reference TRBV18 and TRBJ1-4): NAGVMQNPRHLVRRRGQEARLRCSPMKGHSHVYWYRQLPEEGLKFMVYLQKENIIDESGMPKERFSAEFPKEGPSILRIQQVVRGDSAAYFCASSPRDREKLFFGSGTQLSVL.

As concerns this clone: Distinct nucleotide sequences in the sample also encode this CDR3. The V gene is TRBV6-5, the J gene TRBJ1-5; D might be TRBD1 (5 bases). Per germline, CDR1 MNHEY and CDR2 SVGAGI. This CDR3 spans 13 amino acids. V lost 4 bases and J lost 4, with 8 bases in between. In DNA, the CDR3 is TGTGCCAGCAGTTCCCGGGGGAATCAGCCCCAGCATTTT. As protein: CASSSRGNQPQHF.

The CDR3 reads CASSQAGGPADYGYTF. In DNA form, the CDR3 reads TGCGCCAGCAGCCAAGCAGGGGGGCCGGCAGACTATGGCTACACCTTC. This sequence joins TRBV4-3 and TRBJ1-2, with 7 bases that match TRBD1. The junction had 8 bases not matched to a gene; V was cut back by 1 base and J by 3 bases. This CDR3 has 16 amino acids. Per the germline V gene, CDR1 is LGHNA and CDR2 is YSLEER.

CDR3 in amino acids: CAQSRRTNNEQFF. In nucleotides, the CDR3 is TGTGCTCAGAGTCGGCGGACTAACAATGAGCAGTTCTTC. The chain uses TRBV30 and TRBJ2-1; perhaps TRBD2 as D (6 bases). Germline values: CDR1 GTSNPN, CDR2 SVGIG (reference sequence). The CDR3 extends over 13 amino acids.

CDR3 amino acids: CASSQEGTALSAAFF. CDR3 nucleotides: TGTGCCAGCAGCCAAGAGGGGACAGCATTATCGGCAGCTTTCTTT. The chain carries TRBV4-2 and TRBJ1-1; 7 positions agree with TRBD1. CDR1 LGHNA and CDR2 YNFKEQ come from the germline V gene. V was pared by 0 bases and J by 10 bases, with 11 bases of the junction left unmatched. The CDR3 totals 15 residues.

The chain couples TRBV15 to TRBJ2-6, with D possibly being TRBD1 (6 bases). Germline V gene sequence: CDR1 LNHNV, CDR2 YYDKDF (reference sequence). The CDR3 covers 16 residues. The V end was cut by 3 bases, the J end by 4 bases, with 13 bases between. The CDR3 protein is CATSRGAGIGANVLTF. The CDR3 nucleotides are TGTGCCACCAGCAGGGGGGCAGGGATCGGGGCCAACGTCCTGACTTTC.

This clone came up a few times. The rearrangement uses TRBV11-2 and TRBJ2-3; 9 nucleotides agree with TRBD2. CDR1 is SGHAT, CDR2 FQNNGV, per germline. V was pared by 5 bases and J by 3 bases, with 9 bases of the junction left unmatched. The CDR3 is 16 amino acids. The DNA of the CDR3 is TGTGCCAGCAGCCCTGTAGCGGGAGTAAGGACAGATACGCAGTATTTT. Encoded protein: CASSPVAGVRTDTQYF.

The rearrangement uses TRBV6-5 and TRBJ2-7, with TRBD2 identical over 8 bases. Germline CDR1 and CDR2: MNHEY and SVGAGI. The CDR3 runs to 15 residues. After removal of 0 bases from V and 5 bases from J, the junction contained 6 bases not matched to a gene. CDR3: CASSYSPSGGNEQYF. The CDR3 DNA follows: TGTGCCAGCAGTTACTCCCCGAGCGGGGGAAACGAGCAGTACTTC.

This chain uses TRBV6-4 with TRBJ2-1, with 9 bases aligning to TRBD2. CDR3 length equals 16 residues. CDR1 and CDR2 from the germline V gene are MRHNA and SNTAGT. The trim removed 3 bases at V and 8 bases at J, leaving 11 bases unmatched. The CDR3 here is CASSEVAGEKGHEQFF. The CDR3, as DNA: TGTGCCAGCAGTGAGGTAGCGGGGGAAAAAGGCCATGAGCAGTTCTTC.

The V call is TRBV6-1, the J call TRBJ2-3, with TRBD1 identical over 10 bases. Germline lookup yields CDR1 MNHNS and CDR2 SASEGT. V was pared by 4 bases and J by 1 base, with 2 bases of the junction left unmatched. The CDR3 spans 15 residues. The CDR3 loop is CASSGGTGGTDTQYF. Here the CDR3 DNA reads TGTGCCAGCAGTGGAGGGACAGGGGGCACAGATACGCAGTATTTT.

CDR3 sequence reads: CASRLRDREVYEQFF. The CDR3 DNA sequence: TGTGCCAGCAGGCTAAGGGACAGGGAGGTTTATGAGCAGTTCTTC. The V call is TRBV13, the J call TRBJ2-1; TRBD1 agrees at 9 bases. CDR3 size: 15 residues. Germline values: CDR1 PRHDT, CDR2 FYEKMQ (reference sequence). V gave up 6 bases and J gave up 8 bases; unmatched junction bases: 11. The variable domain in full, completed from reference TRBV13 and TRBJ2-1, reads AAGVIQSPRHLIKEKRETATLKCYPIPRHDTVYWYQQGPGQDPQFLISFYEKMQSDKGSIPDRFSAQQFSDYHSELNMSSLELGDSALYFCASRLRDREVYEQFFGPGTRLTVL.

The V and J genes are TRBV4-1 and TRBJ2-7; D perhaps matches TRBD1 (5 bases). CDR1 MGHRA and CDR2 YSYEKL come from the germline V gene. V lost 0 bases, J lost 2 bases, and 11 bases lay in between. The CDR3 covers 15 residues. This CDR3 reads CASSQEGVGTYEQYF. The CDR3 nucleotides read TGCGCCAGCAGCCAAGAAGGGGTCGGAACCTACGAGCAGTACTTC.

The V and J genes are TRBV14 and TRBJ2-1, with 10 nucleotides matching TRBD2. V dropped 6 bases and J dropped 4; count of bases not matched to a gene: 9. There are 16 residues in the CDR3. Germline assignment: CDR1 SGHDN and CDR2 FVKESK. The CDR3 coding sequence is TGTGCCAGCAGTCGAGGGGGACTAGCGCATTACAATGAGCAGTTCTTC. As protein: CASSRGGLAHYNEQFF.